This T cell receptor beta chain was sequenced for a study of response to subunit inactivated influenza vaccine. General observations from the study: Each seasonal flu vaccination may recruit only limited new T cells, authors suggested.

Details on this clonotype: What it binds is not known.

Using its own MiXCR run on the RT-PCR reads, TCRdb lists one record per CDR3 protein. This sample has fewer than 600,000 distinct CDR3 sequences, with under 8.5% found just once. J was trimmed by 12 bases and V by 5 bases; bases with no gene match: 9. This CDR3 spans 14 amino acids. CDR1 is MNHEY and CDR2 is SMNVEV in the germline V gene (reference sequence). The starting material was PBMCs from blood, obtained about 24 months after vaccination. This chain links TRBV27 with TRBJ2-1; 11 bases are a match to TRBD2. This receptor was taken from a man in his fifties or sixties who received an inactivated influenza vaccine. The CDR3 spells CASSKTSGTKGQFF. CDR3 bases: TGTGCCAGCAGTAAGACTAGCGGGACCAAAGGGCAGTTCTTC.